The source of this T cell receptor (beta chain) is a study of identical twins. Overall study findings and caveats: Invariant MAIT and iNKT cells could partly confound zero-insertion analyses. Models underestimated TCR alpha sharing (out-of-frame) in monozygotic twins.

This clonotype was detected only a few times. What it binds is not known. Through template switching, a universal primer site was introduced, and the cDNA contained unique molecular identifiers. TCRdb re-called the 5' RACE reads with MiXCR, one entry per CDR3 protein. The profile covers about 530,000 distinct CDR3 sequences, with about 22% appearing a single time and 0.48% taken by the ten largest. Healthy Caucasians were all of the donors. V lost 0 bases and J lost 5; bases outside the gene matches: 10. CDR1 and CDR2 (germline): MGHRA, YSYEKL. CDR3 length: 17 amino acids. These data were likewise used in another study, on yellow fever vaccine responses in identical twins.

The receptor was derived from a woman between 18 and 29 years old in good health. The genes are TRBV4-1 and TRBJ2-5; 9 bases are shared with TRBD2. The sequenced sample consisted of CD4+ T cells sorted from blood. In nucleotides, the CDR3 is TGCGCCAGCAGCCAAGATCCTAGCGGGAATCTGAGGGAGACCCAGTACTTC. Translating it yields CASSQDPSGNLRETQYF.